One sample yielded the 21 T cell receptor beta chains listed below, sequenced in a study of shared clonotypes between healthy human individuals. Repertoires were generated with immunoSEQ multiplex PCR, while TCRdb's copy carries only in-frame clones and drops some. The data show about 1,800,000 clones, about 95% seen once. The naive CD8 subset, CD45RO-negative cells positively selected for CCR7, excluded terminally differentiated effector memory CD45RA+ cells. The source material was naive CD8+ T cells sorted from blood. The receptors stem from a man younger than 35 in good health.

Here the CDR3 reads CASSLAGSASGLPYNEQFF. CDR3 in DNA: TGTGCCAGCAGCTTAGCGGGTTCCGCTAGCGGCCTCCCCTACAATGAGCAGTTCTTC. The chain recombines TRBV7-8 with TRBJ2-1; 7 bases align to TRBD2. The CDR3 loop spans 19 amino acids. After removal of 0 bases from V and 2 bases from J, the junction contained 13 bases not matched to a gene. Germline assignment: CDR1 SGHVS and CDR2 FQNEAQ.

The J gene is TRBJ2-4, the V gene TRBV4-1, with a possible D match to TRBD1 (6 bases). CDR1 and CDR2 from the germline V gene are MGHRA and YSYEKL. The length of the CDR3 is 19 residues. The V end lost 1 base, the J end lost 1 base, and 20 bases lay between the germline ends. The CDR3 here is CASSQVSRDTLMAKNIQYF. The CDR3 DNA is TGCGCCAGCAGCCAAGTTAGTAGGGACACCCTCATGGCCAAAAACATTCAGTACTTC.

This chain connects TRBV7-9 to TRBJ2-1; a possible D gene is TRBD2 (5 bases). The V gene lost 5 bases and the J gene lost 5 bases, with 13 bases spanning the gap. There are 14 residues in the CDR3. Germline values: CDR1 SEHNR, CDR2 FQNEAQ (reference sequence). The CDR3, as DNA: TGTGCCAGCAGCCCCCCTCACGGGAACAATGAGCAGTTCTTC. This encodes CASSPPHGNNEQFF.

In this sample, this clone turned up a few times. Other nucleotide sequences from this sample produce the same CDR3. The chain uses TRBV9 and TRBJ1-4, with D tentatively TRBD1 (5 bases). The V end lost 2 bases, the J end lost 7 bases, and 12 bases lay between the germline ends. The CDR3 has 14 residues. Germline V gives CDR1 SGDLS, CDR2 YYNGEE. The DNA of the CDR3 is TGTGCCAGCAGCGTGGGCAGGGTGGGTGAAAAACTGTTTTTT. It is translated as CASSVGRVGEKLFF. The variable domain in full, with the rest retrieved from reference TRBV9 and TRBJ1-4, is DSGVTQTPKHLITATGQRVTLRCSPRSGDLSVYWYQQSLDQGLQFLIQYYNGEERAKGNILERFSAQQFPDLHSELNLSSLELGDSALYFCASSVGRVGEKLFFGSGTQLSVL.

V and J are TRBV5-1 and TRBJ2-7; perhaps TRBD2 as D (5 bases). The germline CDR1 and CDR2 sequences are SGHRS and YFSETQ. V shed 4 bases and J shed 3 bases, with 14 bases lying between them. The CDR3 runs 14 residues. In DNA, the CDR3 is TGCGCCAGCAGCCTGACTGGCCGGGACTACGAGCAGTACTTC. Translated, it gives CASSLTGRDYEQYF.

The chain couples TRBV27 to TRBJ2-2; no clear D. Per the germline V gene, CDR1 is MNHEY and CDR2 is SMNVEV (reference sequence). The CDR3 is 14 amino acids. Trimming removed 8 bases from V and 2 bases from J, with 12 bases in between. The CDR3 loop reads CASFGVGNTGELFF. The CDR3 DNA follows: TGTGCCAGCTTTGGAGTGGGCAACACCGGGGAGCTGTTTTTT.

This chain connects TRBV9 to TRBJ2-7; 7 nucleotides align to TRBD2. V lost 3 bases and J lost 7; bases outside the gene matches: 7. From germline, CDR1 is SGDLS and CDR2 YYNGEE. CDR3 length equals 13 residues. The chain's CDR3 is CASSAGLSEEQYF. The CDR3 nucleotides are TGTGCCAGCAGCGCGGGACTATCGGAGGAGCAGTACTTC.

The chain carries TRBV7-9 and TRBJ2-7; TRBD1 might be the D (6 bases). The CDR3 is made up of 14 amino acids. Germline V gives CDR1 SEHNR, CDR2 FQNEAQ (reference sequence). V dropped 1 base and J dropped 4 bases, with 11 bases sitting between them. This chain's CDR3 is CASSLVPGEYEQYF. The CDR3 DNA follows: TGTGCCAGCAGCTTAGTTCCAGGGGAGTACGAGCAGTACTTC.

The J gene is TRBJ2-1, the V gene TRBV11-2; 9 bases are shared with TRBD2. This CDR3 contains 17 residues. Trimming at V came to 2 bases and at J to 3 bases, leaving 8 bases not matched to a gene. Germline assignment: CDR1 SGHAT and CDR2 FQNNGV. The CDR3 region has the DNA TGTGCCAGCAGCTTACCCAAAGTAGCGGGAGTCTACAATGAGCAGTTCTTC. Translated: CASSLPKVAGVYNEQFF.

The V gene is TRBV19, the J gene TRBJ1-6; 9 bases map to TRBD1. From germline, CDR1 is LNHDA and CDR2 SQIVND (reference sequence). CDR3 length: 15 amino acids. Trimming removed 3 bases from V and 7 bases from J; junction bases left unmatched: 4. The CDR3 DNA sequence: TGTGCCAGTAGTATTTGGACAGGGGACAATTCACCCCTCCACTTT. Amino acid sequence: CASSIWTGDNSPLHF.

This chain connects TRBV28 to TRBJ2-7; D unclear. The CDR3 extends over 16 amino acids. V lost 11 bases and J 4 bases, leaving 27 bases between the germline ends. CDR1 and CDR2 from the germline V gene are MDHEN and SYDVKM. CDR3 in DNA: TGTGCCGTATCACCTTATACCGGCTCCTTATCATACGAGCAGTACTTC. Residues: CAVSPYTGSLSYEQYF.

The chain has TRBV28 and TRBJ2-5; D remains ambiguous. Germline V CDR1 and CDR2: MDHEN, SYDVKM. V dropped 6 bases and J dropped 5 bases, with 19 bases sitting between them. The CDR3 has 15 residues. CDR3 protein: CASRNSPVVRETQYF. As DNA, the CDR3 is TGTGCCAGCAGAAATTCCCCGGTAGTTCGGGAGACCCAGTACTTC.

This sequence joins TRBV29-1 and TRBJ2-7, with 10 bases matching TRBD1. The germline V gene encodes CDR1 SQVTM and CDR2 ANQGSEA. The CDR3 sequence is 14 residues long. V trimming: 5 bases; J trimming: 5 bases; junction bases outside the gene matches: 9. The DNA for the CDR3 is TGCAGCGTTCTAGGACAGGGGGGGTCTGACGAGCAGTACTTC. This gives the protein CSVLGQGGSDEQYF.

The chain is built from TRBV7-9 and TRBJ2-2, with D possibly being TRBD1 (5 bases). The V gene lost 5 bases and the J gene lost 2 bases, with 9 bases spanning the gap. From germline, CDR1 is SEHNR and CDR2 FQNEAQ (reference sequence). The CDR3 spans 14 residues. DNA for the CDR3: TGTGCCAGCAGCATGGACAAAAACACCGGGGAGCTGTTTTTT. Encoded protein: CASSMDKNTGELFF. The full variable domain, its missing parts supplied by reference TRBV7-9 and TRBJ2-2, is DTGVSQNPRHKITKRGQNVTFRCDPISEHNRLYWYRQTLGQGPEFLTYFQNEAQLEKSRLLSDRFSAERPKGSFSTLEIQRTEQGDSAMYLCASSMDKNTGELFFGEGSRLTVL.

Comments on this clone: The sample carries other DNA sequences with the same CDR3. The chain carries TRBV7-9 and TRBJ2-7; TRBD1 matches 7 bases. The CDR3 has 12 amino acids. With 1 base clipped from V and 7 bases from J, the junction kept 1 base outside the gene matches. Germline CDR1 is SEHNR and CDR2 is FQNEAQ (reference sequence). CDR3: CASSLGTGEQYF. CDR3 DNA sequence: TGTGCCAGCAGCTTAGGGACAGGTGAGCAGTACTTC.

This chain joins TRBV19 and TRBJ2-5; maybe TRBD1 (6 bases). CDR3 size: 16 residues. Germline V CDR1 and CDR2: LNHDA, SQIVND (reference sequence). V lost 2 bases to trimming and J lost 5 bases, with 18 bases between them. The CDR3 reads CASSINPYQGRETQYF. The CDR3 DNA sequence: TGTGCCAGTAGTATAAACCCGTATCAGGGGCGTGAGACCCAGTACTTC.

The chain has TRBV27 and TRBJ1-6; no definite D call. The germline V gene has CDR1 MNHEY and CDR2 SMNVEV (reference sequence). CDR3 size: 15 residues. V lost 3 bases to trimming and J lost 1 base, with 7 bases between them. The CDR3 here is CASSLDGSYNSPLHF. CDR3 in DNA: TGTGCCAGCAGTTTGGATGGGTCCTATAATTCACCCCTCCACTTT.

CDR3 residues: CASSLATTQETQYF. CDR3 coding DNA: TGTGCCAGCAGCTTAGCAACGACTCAAGAGACCCAGTACTTC. The gene calls are TRBV7-9 and TRBJ2-5; D gene uncertain. The CDR3 extends over 14 amino acids. The germline CDR1 and CDR2 sequences are SEHNR and FQNEAQ (reference sequence). V lost 0 bases, J lost 2 bases, and 7 bases lay in between.

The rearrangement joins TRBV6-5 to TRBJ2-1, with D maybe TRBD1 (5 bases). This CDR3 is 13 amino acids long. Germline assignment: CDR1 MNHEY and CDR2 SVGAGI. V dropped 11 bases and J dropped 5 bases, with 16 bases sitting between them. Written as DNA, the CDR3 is TGTGCCGCCCAGGGCCCCCTTAACAATGAGCAGTTCTTC. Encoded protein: CAAQGPLNNEQFF.

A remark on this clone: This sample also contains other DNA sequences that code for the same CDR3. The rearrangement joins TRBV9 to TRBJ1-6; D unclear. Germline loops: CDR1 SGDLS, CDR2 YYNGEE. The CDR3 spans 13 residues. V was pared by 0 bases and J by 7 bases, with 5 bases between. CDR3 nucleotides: TGTGCCAGCAGCGTAGGGGGAAATTCACCCCTCCACTTT. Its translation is CASSVGGNSPLHF.

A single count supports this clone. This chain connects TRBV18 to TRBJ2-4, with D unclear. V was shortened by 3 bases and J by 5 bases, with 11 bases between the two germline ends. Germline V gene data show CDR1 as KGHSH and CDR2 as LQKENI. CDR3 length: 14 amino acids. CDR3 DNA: TGTGCCAGCTCACCTGACCCTGGGGAAAACATTCAGTACTTC. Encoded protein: CASSPDPGENIQYF.